The rows below give T cell receptor beta chains drawn from one sample of a study of beta chain features in type 1 diabetes. Profiling relied on immunoSEQ multiplex PCR, and the TCRdb table lists in-frame clones only, not all of them. The table records about 16,000 clones, 55% of them present only once. Sequencing was done on a sample of stem cell memory CD4+ T cells from blood. Receptors originate from a woman aged 18-35 years in good health. The CDR3 runs from the conserved cysteine through the conserved F or W.

v_gene: TRBV19
j_gene: TRBJ2-2
CDR3aa: CASSIEQGSTGELFF

v_gene: TRBV5-1
j_gene: TRBJ2-5
CDR3aa: CASSLPAGGETQYF

v_gene: TRBV29-1
j_gene: TRBJ1-1
CDR3aa: CSVDYRDKNTEAFF

v_gene: TRBV2
j_gene: TRBJ2-2
CDR3aa: CASSEWGLVGTGELFF

v_gene: TRBV10-3
j_gene: TRBJ2-7
CDR3aa: CAIAAGQSYEQYF

v_gene: TRBV5-6
j_gene: TRBJ2-1
CDR3aa: CASSLGSSSYNEQFF

v_gene: TRBV15
j_gene: TRBJ1-2
CDR3aa: CATSRRGGTGGGGYTF

v_gene: TRBV6-5
j_gene: TRBJ2-7
CDR3aa: CASKIAGSYEQYF

v_gene: TRBV30
j_gene: TRBJ2-7
CDR3aa: CAWGRKTGTGNDEQYF

v_gene: TRBV5-1
j_gene: TRBJ2-1
CDR3aa: CASSLEGTDYNEQFF

v_gene: TRBV7-9
j_gene: TRBJ2-7
CDR3aa: CASSLRRDSYEQYF

v_gene: TRBV6-1
j_gene: TRBJ2-7
CDR3aa: CASRFSGGGEQYF

v_gene: TRBV14
j_gene: TRBJ2-2
CDR3aa: CASSQDSGITGELFF

v_gene: TRBV19
j_gene: TRBJ1-2
CDR3aa: CASSISGAVGYTF

v_gene: TRBV25-1
j_gene: TRBJ2-5
CDR3aa: CASSERQGGETQYF

v_gene: TRBV15
j_gene: TRBJ2-7
CDR3aa: CATSRDLSGSYEQYF

v_gene: TRBV6-1
j_gene: TRBJ1-2
CDR3aa: CASKEGQHPTDGYTF

v_gene: TRBV7-9
j_gene: TRBJ1-1
CDR3aa: CASSIRQLMNTEAFF

v_gene: TRBV25-1
j_gene: TRBJ1-6
CDR3aa: CASSESRENSPLHF

v_gene: TRBV9
j_gene: TRBJ2-3
CDR3aa: CASSVGAGGMTDTQYF

v_gene: TRBV7-9
j_gene: TRBJ1-2
CDR3aa: CASSVRQGGLRDPGYTF

v_gene: TRBV6-1
j_gene: TRBJ1-1
CDR3aa: CASTGDLNTEAFF

v_gene: TRBV5-1
j_gene: TRBJ1-2
CDR3aa: CASSLAPVNYGYTF

v_gene: TRBV5-1
j_gene: TRBJ1-1
CDR3aa: CASSLMGPNTEAFF

v_gene: TRBV7-6
j_gene: TRBJ1-5
CDR3aa: CASSLDRAGRPQHF

v_gene: TRBV5-4
j_gene: TRBJ2-2
CDR3aa: CASSDGLAGVGPGSCFF

v_gene: TRBV30
j_gene: TRBJ1-1
CDR3aa: CAWKGGRQGNTGAFF

v_gene: TRBV6-4
j_gene: TRBJ1-1
CDR3aa: CSVWGQENTEAFF

v_gene: TRBV29-1
j_gene: TRBJ2-7
CDR3aa: CSVGGADRRYEQYF

v_gene: TRBV5-1
j_gene: TRBJ1-1
CDR3aa: CASSTATNTEAFF

v_gene: TRBV11-2
j_gene: TRBJ1-1
CDR3aa: CASRFGQFLRRNTEAFF